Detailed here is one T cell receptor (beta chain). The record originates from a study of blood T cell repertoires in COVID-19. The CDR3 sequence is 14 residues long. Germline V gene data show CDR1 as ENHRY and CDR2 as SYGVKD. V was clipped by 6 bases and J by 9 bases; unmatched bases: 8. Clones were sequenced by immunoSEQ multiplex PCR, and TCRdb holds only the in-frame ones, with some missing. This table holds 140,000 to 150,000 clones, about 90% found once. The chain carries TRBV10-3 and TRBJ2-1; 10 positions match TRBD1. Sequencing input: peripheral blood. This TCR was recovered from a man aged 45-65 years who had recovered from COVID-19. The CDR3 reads CAISRDRGRSEQFF. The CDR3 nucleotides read TGTGCCATCAGCCGGGACAGGGGTCGATCTGAGCAGTTCTTC.